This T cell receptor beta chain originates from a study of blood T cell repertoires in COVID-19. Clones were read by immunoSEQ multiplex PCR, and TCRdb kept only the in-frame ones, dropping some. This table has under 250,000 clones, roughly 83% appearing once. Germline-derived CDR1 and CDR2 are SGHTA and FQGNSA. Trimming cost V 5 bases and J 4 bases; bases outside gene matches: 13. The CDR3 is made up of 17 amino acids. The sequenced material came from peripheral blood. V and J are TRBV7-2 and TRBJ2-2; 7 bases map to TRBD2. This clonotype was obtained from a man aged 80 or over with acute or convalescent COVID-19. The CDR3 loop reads CASSRKLDGRTTGELFF. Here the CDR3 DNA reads TGTGCCAGCAGCCGGAAACTTGACGGGAGGACCACCGGGGAGCTGTTTTTT.